The 10 T cell receptor beta chains below were found in one sample sequenced in a study of early T cells in non-severe SARS-CoV-2 infection. Using its own MiXCR run on the 5' RACE reads, TCRdb lists one record per CDR3 protein. Here the sample spans about 110,000 distinct CDR3 sequences, around 10% being singletons. Sequencing was performed on whole blood. These receptors were obtained from an adult who was a healthcare worker with PCR-confirmed SARS-CoV-2 infection or an uninfected control (not recorded which).

In this sample, this clonotype turned up a few times. The genes are TRBV5-8 and TRBJ2-3, with 9 bases aligning to TRBD2. CDR3 length: 18 residues. V trimming: 4 bases; J trimming: 0 bases; junction bases outside the gene matches: 12. Germline CDR1 is SGHTS and CDR2 is YDEGEE. Here the CDR3 DNA reads TGTGCCAGCAGCCACCAGCGGGGGGCAAGCCCTAGCACAGATACGCAGTATTTT. This sequence encodes CASSHQRGASPSTDTQYF.

The genes are TRBV2 and TRBJ2-4; TRBD2 agrees at 13 bases. Germline V gene sequence: CDR1 SNHLY, CDR2 FYNNEI. CDR3 length: 18 amino acids. V lost 4 bases, J lost 0 bases, and 6 bases stayed unmatched. The chain's CDR3 is CASSARLAGGLAKNIQYF. DNA of the CDR3: TGTGCCAGCAGTGCCCGACTAGCGGGGGGACTAGCCAAAAACATTCAGTACTTC. Full variable domain (remainder filled in from reference TRBV2 and TRBJ2-4): EPEVTQTPSHQVTQMGQEVILRCVPISNHLYFYWYRQILGQKVEFLVSFYNNEISEKSEIFDDQFSVERPDGSNFTLKIRSTKLEDSAMYFCASSARLAGGLAKNIQYFGAGTRLSVL.

On this clonotype itself: A clone one base away is much larger, so this may be a read error. The chain combines TRBV29-1 with TRBJ2-5; no reliable D call. Looked up from germline, CDR1 is SQVTM and CDR2 is ANQGSEA. The V end was cut by 6 bases, the J end by 6 bases, with 5 bases between. The length of the CDR3 is 9 residues. The DNA for the CDR3 is TGCAGCGTCGAACAGACCCAGTACTTC. Translated: CSVEQTQYF.

There are many counts of this clonotype. CDR3 DNA: TGTGCCAGCTCACTAAAAAGGAGAAGTGAAGCTTTCTTT. Its translation is CASSLKRRSEAFF. The chain has TRBV18 and TRBJ1-1, with D hard to call. Per germline, CDR1 KGHSH and CDR2 LQKENI. The CDR3 totals 13 residues. Between the trimmed V and J ends, which lost 4 bases and 7 bases, there was a span of 13 bases.

The chain links TRBV7-2 to TRBJ2-5; no definite D call. V shed 4 bases and J shed 3 bases, with 9 bases lying between them. This CDR3 region has 13 residues. CDR1 SGHTA and CDR2 FQGNSA come from the germline V gene. The CDR3 loop is CASSSYSEETQYF. CDR3 sequence (DNA): TGTGCCAGCAGCTCCTACAGCGAAGAGACCCAGTACTTC.

This clonotype came up a few times. The chain employs TRBV5-1 and TRBJ1-3; D gene ambiguous. The germline CDR1 and CDR2 sequences are SGHRS and YFSETQ. Deletions cut 0 bases from V and 2 bases from J, with 9 bases between. The CDR3 spans 15 residues. This CDR3 is CASSLGLATGNTIYF. CDR3 coding DNA: TGCGCCAGCAGCTTGGGCTTGGCCACTGGAAACACCATATATTTT. Variable domain in full (rest from reference TRBV5-1 and TRBJ1-3): KAGVTQTPRYLIKTRGQQVTLSCSPISGHRSVSWYQQTPGQGLQFLFEYFSETQRNKGNFPGRFSGRQFSNSRSEMNVSTLELGDSALYLCASSLGLATGNTIYFGEGSWLTVV.

The chain carries TRBV7-2 and TRBJ1-1, with D tentatively TRBD1 (6 bases). The CDR3 runs to 15 residues. In germline, CDR1 is SGHTA, CDR2 FQGNSA. V was shortened by 2 bases and J by 4 bases, with 14 bases between the two germline ends. CDR3 DNA sequence: TGTGCCAGCAGCTTAATAATAACAGGGAGCACTGAAGCTTTCTTT. It translates to CASSLIITGSTEAFF.

This clonotype occurred a few times. The V and J genes are TRBV11-2 and TRBJ2-7, with 7 positions matching TRBD1. V lost 5 bases to trimming and J lost 5 bases; unmatched junction nucleotides: 12. The CDR3 loop spans 15 amino acids. Germline V gene lookup returns CDR1 SGHAT and CDR2 FQNNGV. CDR3 nucleotides: TGTGCCAGCAGCCACCGAGGGACAGTATTTAACGAGCAGTACTTC. It encodes CASSHRGTVFNEQYF.

V is TRBV7-2 and J is TRBJ1-5; the match to TRBD1 covers 8 bases. This CDR3 is 15 amino acids long. The J segment lost 4 bases and the V segment lost 5 bases, leaving 7 bases of the junction unmatched. Germline assignment: CDR1 SGHTA and CDR2 FQGNSA. The DNA for the CDR3 is TGTGCCAGCAGCCTGCAGGGGGCGGGAAATCAGCCCCAGCATTTT. It translates to CASSLQGAGNQPQHF.

The gene calls are TRBV12-3 or TRBV12-4 and TRBJ1-2; D not certain. The germline V and J ends were trimmed by 2 bases and 3 bases, with 7 bases remaining between them. CDR3 length equals 13 residues. CDR3 amino acids: CASSLKVDYGYTF. The CDR3 nucleotides are TGTGCCAGCAGTTTAAAGGTGGACTATGGCTACACCTTC.